Sequencing of this T cell receptor (beta chain) was carried out in a study of cytomegalovirus exposure and HLA in healthy donors. 13 Jbeta primers and 60 Vbeta primers were used for the PCR. Data came from immunoSEQ multiplex PCR; TCRdb stores just in-frame clones and leaves some out. Recorded for this sample: about 210,000 clones. Donors were ostensibly healthy at sampling, although undocumented immune exposures were probable. The receptor's source is a woman aged 25 to 39 in good health and CMV-seropositive. The specimen sequenced was PBMCs.

CDR3 sequence reads: CASSVQGNYGYTF. The CDR3 coding sequence is TGTGCCAGCAGTGTACAGGGTAACTATGGCTACACCTTC. V is TRBV2 and J is TRBJ1-2, with a possible D match to TRBD1 (6 bases). The V and J ends lost 4 bases and 1 base respectively, with 7 bases between them. Germline CDR1 reads SNHLY; CDR2 reads FYNNEI. The CDR3 extends over 13 amino acids.